This T cell receptor (beta chain) was recovered during a study of beta chain features in type 1 diabetes (dated by TCRdb to the late 2010s). The study in broad terms: Mean age, gender distribution, total cell number and subset yield did not differ between patients and healthy donors. The study compared TCRB repertoires of sorted circulating CD4+ T cell subsets between recently diagnosed type 1 diabetes patients and matched healthy donors. Whereas all 28 donors provided naive and central memory subsets, regulatory and stem cell-like memory subsets were isolated from just 8 patients and roughly 8 healthy donors. Across all samples, about 110 million sorted cells were examined, and cell number per subset correlated strongly with RNA yield. Broader findings and caveats from the paper: Shorter templates might be favored by PCR, yet because patient and control samples were amplified and corrected together, any such skew would affect both groups equally. At VDJ recombination sites, patients with type 1 diabetes made fewer insertions and deleted more nucleotides, a pattern implying thymic rearrangement abnormalities. Sequencing cDNA rather than genomic DNA could over-represent highly expressing activated cells, although activation and CD3 levels did not differ between groups. In all four CD4+ subsets, TCRB CDR3 length was moderately but significantly shorter in type 1 diabetes patients. HLA sub-analyses involved small numbers of individuals, so any influence of HLA type on TCRB rearrangement remained unresolved. Naive, central memory and regulatory TCRB repertoires appeared more similar among patients than among healthy donors.

Each donor gave one peripheral blood draw, approximately 110 mL on average, collected into heparinised tubes. Naive, central memory, regulatory and stem cell-like memory CD4+ T cells were sorted on a BD FACSAria II using a panel including CD45RO, CCR7, CD25, CD127, CD95 and CD27. Purity was above 98% for every sorted population. PBMCs were separated immediately by Lymphoprep density gradient centrifugation and were stained directly, without being cultured. Samples were stained and sorted in pairs, with one healthy donor and one patient per experiment, so that batch effects were minimized. This clone was seen a handful of times. There is no known antigen for this receptor. The sample holds no much larger clone one base away, and base qualities are not on file. The entire isolated RNA was reverse transcribed using the High Capacity cDNA Reverse Transcription Kit, and thus expressed TCRB transcripts were sequenced. Deep immunoSEQ sequencing was applied to naive, central memory and regulatory T cell samples, giving an average of roughly 3.3 million total reads per sample. Sorted cells were lysed in RLT buffer and RNA was extracted with DNase-treated RNeasy Micro or Mini kits, depending on cell number. To prevent cross-contamination, each cell subset was processed individually, whereas patient and healthy donor samples were processed jointly. The immunoSEQ multiplex PCR was used to amplify TCRB sequences from cDNA, generating 87-bp fragments that spanned the CDR3 region. Sequencing of the amplicons was performed on the Illumina HiSeq platform. In the paper's pipeline: PCR bias was corrected computationally using synthetic template baselines, and reads within Hamming distance 2 were collapsed, with unmergeable singletons discarded. Reads were aligned against IMGT so that V, D and J genes, CDR3 length and insertions or deletions at six rearrangement sites could be assigned. Within each subset, clonotype counts were normalized to sorted cell number, after which true diversity and Gini coefficients were computed with the tcR R package. The overlap coefficient, calculated on TCRB nucleotide sequences, was used to measure repertoire sharing. TCRdb obtained this table from immuneACCESS and retained in-frame rearrangements with V and J assigned. These tables miss some clones; where compared with another copy, unresolved V genes account for less than half of the shortfall, and the remainder is unexplained. V and J calls and clone size are those listed in that table; D and trimming were worked out from the DNA. The sample data list 130,000 to 150,000 clones, and 7% to 10% of these were observed just once. The ten largest make up roughly 0.69% of the sample.

Trimming removed 2 bases from V and 1 base from J, leaving 14 bases between the germline ends. The CDR1 and CDR2 encoded by the germline V gene are MGHRA and YSYEKL. The CDR3 contains 16 residues, cysteine and phenylalanine counted. Only the CDR3 portion is preserved as DNA: 48 bases, with reading frame beginning at the first base. This TCR was sampled from a man younger than 35 in good health. The chain joins TRBV4-1 to TRBJ2-5; a tentative D match to TRBD1 spans 5 bases. The sample taken for sequencing was central memory CD4+ T cells from blood. The sequence in DNA is TGCGCCAGCAGCCAAATAGGGGCCTGGGGCCAAGAGACCCAGTACTTC. Its protein reads: CASSQIGAWGQETQYF.